A single T cell receptor beta chain is shown here with its context. These data originate in a study of blood T cell repertoires in COVID-19. Study-level information: T cells, B-cell-depleted T cells, or PBMCs provided the cDNA or gDNA that served as material.

Clones were sequenced by immunoSEQ multiplex PCR, and TCRdb holds only the in-frame ones, with some missing. The sample holds about 100,000 clones; 70% to 80% are singletons and the top ten take around 18%. In germline, CDR1 is MNHEY, CDR2 SMNVEV (reference sequence). V lost 4 bases and J lost 7, with 22 bases in between. The length of the CDR3 is 16 residues. The sequenced sample was peripheral blood. The genes are TRBV27 and TRBJ1-2; D gene unclear. This TCR was recovered from a woman at least 80 years old with active or convalescent COVID-19. The CDR3: CASSSPGIADGGGYTF. Written as DNA, the CDR3 is TGTGCCAGCAGTTCTCCCGGGATAGCGGATGGAGGTGGCTACACCTTC.